One and the same sample provided the 8 T cell receptor beta chains below, sequenced in a study of Ad26.COV2.S vaccination and SARS-CoV-2 variants. Treatment described: around 19 received Ad26.COV2.S at low or high dose, single or two shots; roughly five received placebo; per-sample allocation not given. Specimen acquisition occurred on day 63 following the initial vaccine or placebo injection. TCRdb keeps only in-frame clones here, not all; method: immunoSEQ multiplex PCR. The table includes approximately 300,000 clones, 86% detected once. The starting material was peripheral blood, obtained in a trial of Ad26.COV2.S vaccine versus placebo. The receptors shown here come from a person between 18 and 65 years old who received the Ad26.COV2.S COVID-19 vaccine or a placebo.

J is TRBJ2-2 and V is TRBV15, with D maybe TRBD2 (6 bases). Per the germline V gene, CDR1 is LNHNV and CDR2 is YYDKDF (reference sequence). Trimming left V 8 bases short and J 4 bases short, with 17 bases between. The CDR3 extends over 15 amino acids. The DNA of the CDR3 is TGTGCCACCGGGAAGGAGGGGCTACCCACCGGGGAGCTGTTTTTT. Residues: CATGKEGLPTGELFF.

The J gene is TRBJ2-7, the V gene TRBV6-5, with 9 bases lining up with TRBD1. Germline CDR1 and CDR2: MNHEY and SVGAGI. The trim removed 6 bases at V and 4 bases at J, leaving 10 bases unmatched. The CDR3 runs to 15 residues. The CDR3 reads CASRSTGQGHYEQYF. The CDR3 region has the DNA TGTGCCAGCAGATCGACGGGACAGGGTCATTACGAGCAGTACTTC.

This clone was counted a few times. The rearrangement joins TRBV7-7 to TRBJ2-5; D assignment may be TRBD1 or TRBD2 (6 bases each). Between the trimmed V and J ends, which lost 5 bases and 2 bases, there was a span of 15 bases. Germline V gene sequence: CDR1 SSHAT, CDR2 FNYEAQ (reference sequence). The length of the CDR3 is 15 residues. CDR3: CASSPSQGGQETQYF. The CDR3 DNA reads as TGTGCCAGCAGCCCGTCCCAAGGGGGGCAAGAGACCCAGTACTTC.

V is TRBV4-1 and J is TRBJ2-2; the match to TRBD2 covers 12 bases. Germline V lookup: CDR1 MGHRA, CDR2 YSYEKL. The V and J ends lost 2 bases and 3 bases, in that order; junction bases with no gene match: 7. The CDR3 loop spans 18 amino acids. This CDR3 is CASSQLGLAGSYTGELFF. The CDR3 bases are TGCGCCAGCAGCCAACTCGGACTAGCGGGGTCGTACACCGGGGAGCTGTTTTTT.

V gene TRBV4-3 combines with J gene TRBJ1-1, with D perhaps matching TRBD1 (5 bases). The CDR3 is 15 residues long. Germline lookup yields CDR1 LGHNA and CDR2 YSLEER. With 0 bases removed from V and 1 base from J, the gap between germline ends came to 9 bases. The CDR3 loop is CASSQDMGRNTEAFF. For the CDR3, the DNA is TGCGCCAGCAGCCAAGATATGGGACGGAACACTGAAGCTTTCTTT.

The rearrangement uses TRBV11-2 and TRBJ1-2; D is unresolved. The CDR3 covers 14 residues. Germline CDR1 is SGHAT and CDR2 is FQNNGV. V lost 2 bases and J 4 bases, leaving 11 bases between the germline ends. The CDR3 region has the DNA TGTGCCAGCAGCTTAAGTACGGCGGTCTATGGCTACACCTTC. Its translation is CASSLSTAVYGYTF.

This chain links TRBV7-6 with TRBJ2-1, with 9 nucleotides matching TRBD1. V lost 4 bases to trimming and J lost 7 bases; unmatched junction nucleotides: 8. The CDR3 sequence is 15 residues long. CDR1 and CDR2 (germline): SGHVS, FNYEAQ. CDR3 nucleotides: TGTGCCAGCAGCTCCCGGGACAGGGACTCGAATGAGCAGTTCTTC. Encoded protein: CASSSRDRDSNEQFF.

This chain links TRBV30 with TRBJ2-5; 9 nucleotides align to TRBD2. The CDR3 extends over 12 amino acids. The germline gives CDR1 GTSNPN, CDR2 SVGIG (reference sequence). After removal of 4 bases from V and 4 bases from J, the junction contained 1 base not matched to a gene. In DNA form, the CDR3 reads TGTGCCTGGACTAGCGGGATAGAGACCCAGTACTTC. Translation gives CAWTSGIETQYF.